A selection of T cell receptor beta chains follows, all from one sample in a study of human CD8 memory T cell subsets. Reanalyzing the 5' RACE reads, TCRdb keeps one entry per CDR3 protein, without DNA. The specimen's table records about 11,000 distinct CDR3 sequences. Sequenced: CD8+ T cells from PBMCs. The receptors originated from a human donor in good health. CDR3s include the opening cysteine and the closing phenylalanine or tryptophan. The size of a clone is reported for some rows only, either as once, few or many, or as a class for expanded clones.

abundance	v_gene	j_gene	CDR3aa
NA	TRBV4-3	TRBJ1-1	CASSQRGNTEAFF
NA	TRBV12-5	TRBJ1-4	CASGLRQGVRKTNEKLFF
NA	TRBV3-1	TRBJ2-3	CASSQVLGGGADTQYF
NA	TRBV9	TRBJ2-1	CASSFWREGNNEQFF
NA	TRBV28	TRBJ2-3	CASSLYGGVADTQYF
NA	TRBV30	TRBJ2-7	CAWSPDGGVYEQYF
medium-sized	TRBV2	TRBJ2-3	CASSDRGRDTQYF
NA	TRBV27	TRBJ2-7	CASSRDFSPSYEQYF
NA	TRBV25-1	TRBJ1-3	CASSESGGVGNTIYF
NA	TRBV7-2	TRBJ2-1	CASSTSGRAVNEQFF
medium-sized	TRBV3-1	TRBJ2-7	CASSLRLADEQYF
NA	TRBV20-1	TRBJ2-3	CSARDSGGATNTQYF
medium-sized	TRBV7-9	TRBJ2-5	CASSLVGGLAALRETQYF
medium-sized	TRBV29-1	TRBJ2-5	CSAGTGGETQYF
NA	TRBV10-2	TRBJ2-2	CASRTSGGNTGELFF
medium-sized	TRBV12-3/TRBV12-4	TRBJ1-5	CASSLAGDQPQHF
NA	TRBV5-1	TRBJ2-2	CASSQRTGEAGELFF
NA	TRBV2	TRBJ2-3	CASKFSGAADTQYF
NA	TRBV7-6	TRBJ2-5	CASSQGGAAETQYF
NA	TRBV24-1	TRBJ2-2	CATSDFGGTDTGELFF
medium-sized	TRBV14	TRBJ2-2	CASSGMAPNTGELFF
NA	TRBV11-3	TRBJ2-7	CASSLYRTSGSYEQYF
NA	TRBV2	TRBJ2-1	CASSDEGLYNEQFF
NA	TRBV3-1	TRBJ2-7	CAANGSGRAHEQYF
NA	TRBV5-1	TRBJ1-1	CASSPTGPAEAFF
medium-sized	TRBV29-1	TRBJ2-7	CSVDPGTGAYEQYF
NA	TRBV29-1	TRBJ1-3	CSVLEGVSGNTIYF
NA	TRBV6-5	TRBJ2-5	CASSYSAGPETQYF
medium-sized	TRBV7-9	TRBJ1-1	CASSLAPGDAFF
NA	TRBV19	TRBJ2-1	CASSIRLAGDEQFF
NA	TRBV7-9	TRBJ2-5	CASAGAGDGKTQYF
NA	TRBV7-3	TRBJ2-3	CASSPQGNQDTQYF
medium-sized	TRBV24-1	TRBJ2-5	CATSDVQRGGPGETQYF
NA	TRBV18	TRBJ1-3	CASSPEGDGNTIYF
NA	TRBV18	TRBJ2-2	CASSPLDSPTGELFF
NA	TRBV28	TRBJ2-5	CAINGHEGQETQYF
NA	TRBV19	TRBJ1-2	CASTQRASLSIHTF
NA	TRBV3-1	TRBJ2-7	CASSDLDSPIQYF
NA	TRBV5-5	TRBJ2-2	CASSSRDYATGELFF
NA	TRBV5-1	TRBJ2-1	CASSSQGAEQFF
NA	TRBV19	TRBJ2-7	CASSIQAGETYEQYF
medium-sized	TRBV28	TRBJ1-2	CASSPLSNYGYTF
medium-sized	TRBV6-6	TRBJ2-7	CASALGNEQYF
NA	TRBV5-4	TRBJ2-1	CASSRTSGGGNEQFF
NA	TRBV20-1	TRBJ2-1	CSARDPNGSYNEQFF